This is a list of T cell receptor beta chains from one sample in a study of identifying expanded T cells in peripheral blood. The table came from immunoSEQ multiplex PCR; TCRdb's copy has only in-frame clones and leaves some out. The sample comprises 110,000 or so clones, roughly nine tenths of which are singletons, and just under 8.5% rests with the top ten. Input material: blood. The receptors derive from a person between 18 and 70 years old in good health. CDR3s include the opening cysteine and the closing phenylalanine or tryptophan. The D gene is left open where the match is weak. Rows give clone size only sometimes, using once, few, many, or a class for an expanded clone.

-	TRBV30	-	TRBJ1-5	CAWADGRTNQPQHF	TGTGCCTGGGCTGACGGACGAACCAATCAGCCCCAGCATTTT
-	TRBV15	-	TRBJ2-7	CATSRDGEGEQYF	TGTGCCACCAGCAGAGATGGTGAGGGCGAGCAGTACTTC
-	TRBV11-2	-	TRBJ2-2	CASSLDVNTGELFF	TGTGCCAGCAGCTTAGATGTGAACACCGGGGAGCTGTTTTTT
-	TRBV5-1	once	TRBJ1-3	CASSLGVPGNTIYF	TGCGCCAGCAGCCTAGGGGTGCCTGGAAACACCATATATTTT
-	TRBV2	once	TRBJ2-7	CASSHRTGPYEQYF	TGTGCCAGCAGCCACCGGACTGGGCCCTACGAGCAGTACTTC
TRBD1	TRBV7-7	-	TRBJ1-5	CASSLRQGPLSNQPQHF	TGTGCCAGCAGCTTGCGACAGGGACCTCTCAGCAATCAGCCCCAGCATTTT
TRBD1	TRBV10-3	-	TRBJ2-1	CAISDRTGNNEQFF	TGTGCCATCAGCGATAGGACAGGCAACAATGAGCAGTTCTTC
TRBD2	TRBV9	-	TRBJ2-5	CASSVGSGGTQYF	TGTGCCAGCAGCGTAGGATCGGGAGGGACCCAGTACTTC
-	TRBV18	-	TRBJ2-7	CASSPDLAGDYEQYF	TGTGCCAGCTCACCCGACTTGGCTGGCGACTACGAGCAGTACTTC
-	TRBV29-1	once	TRBJ2-1	CSVRTTLYNEQFF	TGCAGCGTCAGGACAACTCTTTACAATGAGCAGTTCTTC
-	TRBV7-3	-	TRBJ1-1	CASSLLGENTEAFF	TGTGCCAGCAGCTTACTAGGGGAAAACACTGAAGCTTTCTTT
TRBD2	TRBV29-1	-	TRBJ2-5	CSVEATSGRETQYF	TGCAGCGTTGAAGCTACTAGCGGGAGGGAGACCCAGTACTTC
-	TRBV6-5	-	TRBJ1-2	CASSYGRLDGYTF	TGTGCCAGCAGTTACGGCAGATTGGATGGCTACACCTTC
-	TRBV19	once	TRBJ1-6	CANSIPGNNSPLHF	TGTGCCAATAGTATCCCAGGGAATAATTCACCCCTCCACTTT
TRBD1	TRBV14	-	TRBJ2-1	CASSQDLGTGFNEQFF	TGTGCCAGCAGCCAAGACCTCGGGACAGGGTTTAATGAGCAGTTCTTC
-	TRBV7-2	-	TRBJ2-3	CASSVMDADTQYF	TGTGCCAGCAGCGTGATGGACGCAGATACGCAGTATTTT
TRBD1	TRBV13	-	TRBJ2-7	CASSGPGTEISEQYF	TGTGCCAGCAGCGGGCCCGGGACAGAGATATCCGAGCAGTACTTC
TRBD1	TRBV28	-	TRBJ2-7	CASSLGTGGGEQYF	TGTGCCAGCAGTTTGGGGACAGGGGGTGGCGAGCAGTACTTC
-	TRBV10-3	-	TRBJ2-4	CAISESGSENIQYF	TGTGCCATCAGTGAGTCGGGGAGCGAAAACATTCAGTACTTC
-	TRBV28	-	TRBJ1-5	CASSPNLLIQGIQPQHF	TGTGCCAGCAGTCCTAATCTCCTAATACAGGGTATTCAGCCCCAGCATTTT
TRBD2	TRBV7-2	-	TRBJ2-7	CASSHGGGLLAYEQYF	TGTGCCAGCAGTCACGGCGGGGGGCTGTTGGCCTACGAGCAGTACTTC
-	TRBV7-6	-	TRBJ2-6	CASSPRAAVSGANVLTF	TGTGCCAGCAGTCCGAGGGCCGCTGTCTCTGGGGCCAACGTCCTGACTTTC
TRBD1	TRBV28	-	TRBJ1-2	CASSPIFRGSTF	TGTGCCAGCAGTCCCATATTCAGGGGGTCCACCTTC
-	TRBV27	-	TRBJ2-1	CASSLVVAYNEQFF	TGTGCCAGCAGTTTAGTAGTCGCGTACAATGAGCAGTTCTTC
-	TRBV6-5	-	TRBJ1-6	CASSYSVTINSPLHF	TGTGCCAGCAGTTACTCCGTCACCATTAATTCACCCCTCCACTTT
-	TRBV2	-	TRBJ2-1	CASWGAATYNEQFF	TGTGCCAGCTGGGGGGCTGCAACCTACAATGAGCAGTTCTTC
TRBD1	TRBV7-2	-	TRBJ2-5	CASSAGTGLLQETQYF	TGTGCCAGCAGCGCCGGGACAGGGCTCCTTCAAGAGACCCAGTACTTC
-	TRBV5-8	few	TRBJ2-7	CASSLGGTSMYEQYF	TGTGCCAGCAGCTTGGGGGGAACTAGTATGTACGAGCAGTACTTC
TRBD1	TRBV6-1	-	TRBJ1-4	CASSAAAGGYEKLFF	TGTGCCAGCAGTGCGGCGGCAGGGGGTTATGAAAAACTGTTTTTT
-	TRBV2	-	TRBJ1-4	CASRDDLLSTNEKLFF	TGTGCCAGCAGGGACGACCTCCTCTCAACTAATGAAAAACTGTTTTTT
TRBD2	TRBV11-2	-	TRBJ2-3	CASSLISQAGGQDTQYF	TGTGCCAGCAGCTTAATATCCCAGGCGGGAGGGCAAGATACGCAGTATTTT
-	TRBV10-2	-	TRBJ2-3	CASSESMGQGGGDTQYF	TGCGCCAGCAGTGAGTCGATGGGACAAGGTGGAGGAGATACGCAGTATTTT
TRBD1	TRBV23-1	-	TRBJ1-2	CASSQPDRDLYGYTF	TGCGCCAGCAGTCAACCAGACAGGGATTTATATGGCTACACCTTC
-	TRBV6-5	-	TRBJ2-1	CASSYSPGESWEQFF	TGTGCCAGCAGTTACTCCCCGGGAGAGTCTTGGGAGCAGTTCTTC
-	TRBV6-6	-	TRBJ2-7	CASSYSPGEGYEQYF	TGTGCCAGCAGTTACTCCCCCGGGGAAGGCTACGAGCAGTACTTC
-	TRBV18	-	TRBJ2-1	CASSPSANSYNEQFF	TGTGCCAGCTCTCCATCGGCAAACTCCTACAATGAGCAGTTCTTC
-	TRBV6-1	few	TRBJ2-7	CASSEVYGYEQYF	TGTGCCAGCAGTGAAGTATATGGCTACGAGCAGTACTTC
-	TRBV18	-	TRBJ1-3	CASSPGRNSGNTIYF	TGTGCCAGCTCACCAGGAAGGAACTCTGGAAACACCATATATTTT
-	TRBV28	once	TRBJ1-4	CASSLEAVLSNEKLFF	TGTGCCAGCAGTTTGGAGGCCGTCCTTAGTAATGAAAAACTGTTTTTT
-	TRBV7-2	-	TRBJ2-1	CASSLAYRNEQFF	TGTGCCAGCAGCTTAGCCTATCGCAATGAGCAGTTCTTC
TRBD1	TRBV7-9	-	TRBJ2-3	CASSRDSDTQYF	TGTGCCAGCAGCCGGGACAGTGATACGCAGTATTTT
-	TRBV29-1	-	TRBJ1-2	CSVEGQEGTNYGYTF	TGCAGCGTTGAAGGACAGGAAGGGACTAACTATGGCTACACCTTC
-	TRBV21-1	-	TRBJ1-5	CASSKGVIEGSGIDQPQHF	TGTGCCAGCAGCAAAGGAGTTATAGAGGGTTCAGGGATCGATCAGCCCCAGCATTTT
TRBD1	TRBV28	-	TRBJ2-3	CASSWTGAADTQYF	TGTGCCAGCAGTTGGACAGGGGCAGCAGATACGCAGTATTTT
-	TRBV6-1	-	TRBJ2-7	CASSRGESAGAYF	TGTGCCAGCAGTCGGGGTGAGAGTGCCGGGGCGTACTTC
-	TRBV6-5	-	TRBJ1-1	CASSYDTEAFF	TGTGCCAGCAGTTACGACACTGAAGCTTTCTTT
TRBD2	TRBV6-1	-	TRBJ2-3	CASSEGVAGGSDTQYF	TGTGCCAGCAGTGAGGGGGTAGCGGGAGGATCAGATACGCAGTATTTT
TRBD2	TRBV7-8	-	TRBJ2-7	CASSLKLGGSYEQYF	TGTGCCAGCAGCTTAAAGTTGGGAGGGTCCTACGAGCAGTACTTC
-	TRBV5-1	-	TRBJ2-3	CASSLVTGAADTQYF	TGCGCCAGCAGCTTGGTGACGGGAGCTGCAGATACGCAGTATTTT
-	TRBV19	once	TRBJ1-2	CASSIDPVANLGGYTF	TGTGCCAGTAGTATAGATCCGGTAGCTAACCTTGGTGGCTACACCTTC
-	TRBV6-6	-	TRBJ1-6	CASRPGTEYSPLHF	TGTGCCAGCAGGCCCGGGACGGAATATTCACCCCTCCACTTT
-	TRBV30	-	TRBJ2-5	CAWSDGRIQETQYF	TGTGCCTGGAGTGATGGACGGATACAAGAGACCCAGTACTTC
TRBD1	TRBV19	-	TRBJ2-7	CASRRTGPYEQYF	TGTGCCAGCCGACGGACAGGCCCCTACGAGCAGTACTTC
-	TRBV11-2	-	TRBJ2-6	CASSLSRAGANVLTF	TGTGCCAGCAGCTTGAGTCGCGCTGGGGCCAACGTCCTGACTTTC
TRBD1	TRBV11-2	-	TRBJ2-7	CASSLDRSYEQYF	TGTGCCAGCAGCTTGGACAGGTCCTACGAGCAGTACTTC
TRBD1	TRBV19	-	TRBJ2-1	CASSLPTGSRGDEQFF	TGTGCCAGTAGTCTACCGACAGGGTCTCGAGGGGATGAGCAGTTCTTC
TRBD2	TRBV7-2	-	TRBJ2-7	CASSLAGTSSYEQYF	TGTGCCAGCAGCCTCGCCGGGACTAGCTCCTACGAGCAGTACTTC
-	TRBV27	-	TRBJ1-2	CASSLRGAGYGYTF	TGTGCCAGCAGTTTAAGAGGGGCCGGCTATGGCTACACCTTC
TRBD1	TRBV5-5	-	TRBJ2-2	CASTDRGLGGELFF	TGTGCCAGCACCGACAGGGGGCTTGGCGGGGAGCTGTTTTTT